This T cell receptor (beta chain) was captured in a study of T cell repertoires in cytomegalovirus infection. On the study more broadly: Epitope selection comprised recently identified HLA-C-restricted CMV epitopes and well-studied HLA-B-restricted CMV epitopes. Indications came from public TCR beta signatures; they pointed to CMV infection and to a matching HLA type.

With regard to this clonotype: The antigen remains unidentified.

TCRdb reanalysed the reads using MiXCR and keeps one entry per CDR3 protein. Of approximately 50,000 distinct CDR3 sequences listed, roughly a fifth are singletons. Germline CDR1 reads MNHEY; CDR2 reads SVGAGI. Trimming removed 4 bases from V and 3 bases from J; junction bases left unmatched: 0. The length of the CDR3 is 12 residues. Study-wide results and limits: Adding up the frequency of public TCR beta families identified people who carried CMV plus the relevant HLA. The ex vivo response was dominated by HLA-C-restricted CMV-specific TCR beta clonotypes.

The sample consisted of CD8+ T cells from cultured PBMCs, taken from culture after CMV antigen stimulation. The sequence was obtained from a human donor in good health (CMV status not recorded). Some clones in this sample may be carry-over from other donors' samples. This chain joins TRBV6-5 and TRBJ2-7, with 7 bases identical to TRBD2. Here the CDR3 reads CASSWGGYEQYF. CDR3 sequence (DNA): TGTGCCAGCAGTTGGGGGGGCTACGAGCAGTACTTC.